The clone carrying this T cell receptor beta chain appeared a few times. The antigen is unknown. V lost 5 bases to trimming and J lost 10 bases; unmatched junction nucleotides: 13. Germline lookup yields CDR1 MDHEN and CDR2 SYDVKM. The CDR3 is 15 residues long. The sample comes from a study of beta chain features in type 1 diabetes. Per donor, one heparinised blood draw averaged roughly 110 mL. CD45RO/CCR7/CD25/CD127/CD95/CD27 staining was used to isolate CD4+ naive, central memory, regulatory and stem cell-like memory cells by sorting. Study-wide points: Among patients with Type 1 diabetes, TCRB CDR3s were moderately but significantly shorter in every one of the four CD4+ subsets. Fewer junction insertions and more nucleotide deletions appeared in type 1 diabetes patients.

Since all of the isolated RNA was reverse transcribed, expressed TCRB transcripts were what got sequenced. Roughly 3.4 million reads were obtained on average from naive, central memory and regulatory T cell samples. The protocol was immunoSEQ multiplex PCR, while the TCRdb copy is restricted to in-frame clones and leaves out a portion. This table holds about 270,000 clones, over 11% found once. V gene TRBV28 combines with J gene TRBJ1-1, with 10 bases lining up with TRBD1. This clonotype originated in a man aged 30 to 39 with type 1 diabetes. The specimen sequenced was naive CD4+ T cells from blood. CDR3 DNA: TGTGCCAGCAGTCTTTCCGGGACAGGGGACGGGGTAGCTTTCTTT. The encoded protein is CASSLSGTGDGVAFF.